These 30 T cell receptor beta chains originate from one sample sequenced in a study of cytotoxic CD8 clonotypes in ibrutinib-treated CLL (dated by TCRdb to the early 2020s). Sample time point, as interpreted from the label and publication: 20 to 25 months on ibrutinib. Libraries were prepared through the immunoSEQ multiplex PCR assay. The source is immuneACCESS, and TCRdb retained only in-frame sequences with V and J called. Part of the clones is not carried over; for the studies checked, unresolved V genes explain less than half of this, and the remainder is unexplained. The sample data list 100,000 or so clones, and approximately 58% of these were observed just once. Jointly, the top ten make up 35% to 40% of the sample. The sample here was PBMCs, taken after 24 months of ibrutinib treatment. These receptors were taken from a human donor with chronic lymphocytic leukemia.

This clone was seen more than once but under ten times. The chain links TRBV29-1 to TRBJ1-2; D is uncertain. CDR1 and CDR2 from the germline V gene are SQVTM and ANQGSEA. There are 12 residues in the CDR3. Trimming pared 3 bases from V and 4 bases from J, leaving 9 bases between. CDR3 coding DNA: TGCAGCGTTGAGGTCGGTGGCTATGGCTACACCTTC. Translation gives CSVEVGGYGYTF. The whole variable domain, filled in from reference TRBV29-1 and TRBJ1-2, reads SAVISQKPSRDICQRGTSLTIQCQVDSQVTMMFWYRQQPGQSLTLIATANQGSEATYESGFVIDKFPISRPNLTFSTLTVSNMSPEDSSIYLCSVEVGGYGYTFGSGTRLTVV.

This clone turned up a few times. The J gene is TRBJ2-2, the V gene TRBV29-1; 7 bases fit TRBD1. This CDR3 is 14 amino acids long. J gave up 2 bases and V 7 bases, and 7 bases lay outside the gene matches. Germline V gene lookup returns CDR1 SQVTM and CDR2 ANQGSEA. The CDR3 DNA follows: TGCAGCGCCTCGACAGGGAAAAACACCGGGGAGCTGTTTTTT. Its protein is CSASTGKNTGELFF.

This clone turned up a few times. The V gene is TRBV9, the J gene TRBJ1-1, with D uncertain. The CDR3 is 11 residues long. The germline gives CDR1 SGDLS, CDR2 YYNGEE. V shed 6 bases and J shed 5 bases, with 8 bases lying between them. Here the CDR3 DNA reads TGTGCCAGCATGAGGGATACTGAAGCTTTCTTT. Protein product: CASMRDTEAFF.

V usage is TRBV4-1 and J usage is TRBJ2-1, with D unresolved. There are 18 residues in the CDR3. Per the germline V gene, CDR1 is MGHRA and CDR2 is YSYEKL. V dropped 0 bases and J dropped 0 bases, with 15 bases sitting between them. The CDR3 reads CASSQDLVGSSSYNEQFF. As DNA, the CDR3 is TGCGCCAGCAGCCAAGATCTGGTGGGCTCAAGCTCCTACAATGAGCAGTTCTTC.

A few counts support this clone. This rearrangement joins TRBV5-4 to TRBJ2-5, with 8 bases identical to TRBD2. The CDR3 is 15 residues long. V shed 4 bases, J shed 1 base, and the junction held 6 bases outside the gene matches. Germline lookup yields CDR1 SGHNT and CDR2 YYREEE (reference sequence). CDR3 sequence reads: CASSPRLAGQETQYF. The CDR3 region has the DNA TGTGCCAGCAGCCCCCGGCTAGCGGGCCAAGAGACCCAGTACTTC.

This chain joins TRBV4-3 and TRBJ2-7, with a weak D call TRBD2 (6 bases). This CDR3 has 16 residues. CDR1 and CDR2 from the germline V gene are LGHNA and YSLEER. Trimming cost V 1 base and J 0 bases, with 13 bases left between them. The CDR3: CASSQAEGGASYEQYF. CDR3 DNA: TGCGCCAGCAGCCAAGCCGAGGGCGGGGCCTCCTACGAGCAGTACTTC.

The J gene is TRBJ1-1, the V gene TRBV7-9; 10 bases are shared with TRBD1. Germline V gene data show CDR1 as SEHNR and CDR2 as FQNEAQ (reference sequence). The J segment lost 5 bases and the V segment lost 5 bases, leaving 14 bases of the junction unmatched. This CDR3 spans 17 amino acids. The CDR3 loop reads CASSPRQLTGGRTEAFF. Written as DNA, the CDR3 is TGTGCCAGCAGCCCTCGCCAGTTGACAGGGGGCAGGACTGAAGCTTTCTTT.

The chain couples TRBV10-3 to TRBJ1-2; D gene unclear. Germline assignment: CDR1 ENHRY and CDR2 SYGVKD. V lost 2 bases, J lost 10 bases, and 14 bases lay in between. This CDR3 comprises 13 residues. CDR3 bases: TGTGCCATCAGTGAGACCGGAGAGAACCTCTACACCTTC. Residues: CAISETGENLYTF.

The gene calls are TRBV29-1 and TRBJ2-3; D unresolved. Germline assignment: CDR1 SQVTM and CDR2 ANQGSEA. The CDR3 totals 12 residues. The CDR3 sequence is CSGCPSTDTQYF. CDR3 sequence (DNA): TGCAGTGGCTGCCCTAGCACAGATACGCAGTATTTT.

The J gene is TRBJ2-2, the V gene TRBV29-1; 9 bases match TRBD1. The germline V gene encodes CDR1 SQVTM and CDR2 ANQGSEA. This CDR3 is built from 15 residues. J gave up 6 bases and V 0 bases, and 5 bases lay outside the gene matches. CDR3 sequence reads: CSVEEPGQGAGELFF. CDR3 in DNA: TGCAGCGTTGAAGAACCGGGACAGGGCGCCGGGGAGCTGTTTTTT.

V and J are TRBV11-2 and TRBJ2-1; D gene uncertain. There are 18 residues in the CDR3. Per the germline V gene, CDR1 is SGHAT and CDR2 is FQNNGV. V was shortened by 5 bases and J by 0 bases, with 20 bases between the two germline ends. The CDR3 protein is CASSPTASRLSSYNEQFF. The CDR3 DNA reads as TGTGCCAGCAGCCCCACGGCCTCACGGTTAAGCTCCTACAATGAGCAGTTCTTC.

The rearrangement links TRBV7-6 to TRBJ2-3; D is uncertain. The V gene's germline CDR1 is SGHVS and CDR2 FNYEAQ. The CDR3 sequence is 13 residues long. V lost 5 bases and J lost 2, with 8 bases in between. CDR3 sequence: CASSRRATDTQYF. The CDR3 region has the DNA TGTGCCAGCAGCCGCCGAGCCACAGATACGCAGTATTTT.

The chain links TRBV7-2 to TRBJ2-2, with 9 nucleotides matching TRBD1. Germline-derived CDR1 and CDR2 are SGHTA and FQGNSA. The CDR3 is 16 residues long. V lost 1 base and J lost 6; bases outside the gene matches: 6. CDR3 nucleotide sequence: TGTGCCAGCAGCTTAGGGACAGGGGCCAACGCCGGGGAGCTGTTTTTT. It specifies CASSLGTGANAGELFF. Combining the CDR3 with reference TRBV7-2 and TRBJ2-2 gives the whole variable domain GAGVSQSPSNKVTEKGKDVELRCDPISGHTALYWYRQSLGQGLEFLIYFQGNSAPDKSGLPSDRFSAERTGGSVSTLTIQRTQQEDSAVYLCASSLGTGANAGELFFGEGSRLTVL.

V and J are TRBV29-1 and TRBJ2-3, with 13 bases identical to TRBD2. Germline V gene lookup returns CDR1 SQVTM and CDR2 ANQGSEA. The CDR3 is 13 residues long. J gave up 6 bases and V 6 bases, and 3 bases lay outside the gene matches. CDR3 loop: CSVGTSGADTQYF. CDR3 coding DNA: TGCAGCGTAGGGACTAGCGGGGCCGATACGCAGTATTTT.

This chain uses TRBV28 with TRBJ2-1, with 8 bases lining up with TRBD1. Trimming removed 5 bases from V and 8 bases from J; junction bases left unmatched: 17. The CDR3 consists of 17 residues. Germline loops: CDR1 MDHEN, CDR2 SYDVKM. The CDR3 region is CASSLPDRAPLLDEQFF. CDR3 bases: TGTGCCAGCAGTCTACCGGACAGGGCCCCTTTGTTGGATGAGCAGTTCTTC.

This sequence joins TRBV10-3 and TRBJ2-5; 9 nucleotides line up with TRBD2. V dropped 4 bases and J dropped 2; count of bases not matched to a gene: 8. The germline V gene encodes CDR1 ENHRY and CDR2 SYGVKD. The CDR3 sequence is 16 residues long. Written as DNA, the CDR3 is TGTGCCATCAGTGGCCTGGCTAGCGGGACGCAAGAGACCCAGTACTTC. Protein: CAISGLASGTQETQYF.

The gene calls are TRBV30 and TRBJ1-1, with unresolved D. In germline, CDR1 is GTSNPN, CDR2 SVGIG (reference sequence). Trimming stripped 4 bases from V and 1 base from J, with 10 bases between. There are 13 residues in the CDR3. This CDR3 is CAWMHSSNTEAFF. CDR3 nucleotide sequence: TGTGCCTGGATGCACAGCTCGAACACTGAAGCTTTCTTT.

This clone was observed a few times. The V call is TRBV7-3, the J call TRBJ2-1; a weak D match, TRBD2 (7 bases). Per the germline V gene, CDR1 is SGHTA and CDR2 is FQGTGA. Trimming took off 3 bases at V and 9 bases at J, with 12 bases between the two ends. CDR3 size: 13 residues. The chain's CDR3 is CASSLGGHSEQFF. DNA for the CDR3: TGTGCCAGCAGCTTGGGGGGGCATAGTGAGCAGTTCTTC. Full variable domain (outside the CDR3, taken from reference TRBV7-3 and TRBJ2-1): GAGVSQTPSNKVTEKGKYVELRCDPISGHTALYWYRQSLGQGPEFLIYFQGTGAADDSGLPNDRFFAVRPEGSVSTLKIQRTERGDSAVYLCASSLGGHSEQFFGPGTRLTVL.

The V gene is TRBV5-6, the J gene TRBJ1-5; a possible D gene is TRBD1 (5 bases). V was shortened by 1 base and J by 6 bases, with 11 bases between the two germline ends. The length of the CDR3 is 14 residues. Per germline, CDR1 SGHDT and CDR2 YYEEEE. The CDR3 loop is CASSLNGGAQPQHF. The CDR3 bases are TGTGCCAGCAGCTTGAACGGTGGGGCTCAGCCCCAGCATTTT.

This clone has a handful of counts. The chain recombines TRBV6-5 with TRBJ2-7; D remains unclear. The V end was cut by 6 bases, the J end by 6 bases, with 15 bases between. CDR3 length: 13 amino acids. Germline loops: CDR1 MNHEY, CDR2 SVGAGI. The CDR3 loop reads CASRTDGLSEQYF. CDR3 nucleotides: TGTGCCAGCAGGACGGACGGGCTGAGCGAGCAGTACTTC.

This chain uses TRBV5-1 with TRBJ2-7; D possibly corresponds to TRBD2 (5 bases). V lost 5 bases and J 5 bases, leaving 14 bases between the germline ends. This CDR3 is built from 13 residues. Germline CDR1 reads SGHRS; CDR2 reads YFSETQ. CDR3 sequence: CASSASIGHEQYF. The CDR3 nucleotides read TGCGCCAGCAGTGCTAGCATCGGCCACGAGCAGTACTTC.

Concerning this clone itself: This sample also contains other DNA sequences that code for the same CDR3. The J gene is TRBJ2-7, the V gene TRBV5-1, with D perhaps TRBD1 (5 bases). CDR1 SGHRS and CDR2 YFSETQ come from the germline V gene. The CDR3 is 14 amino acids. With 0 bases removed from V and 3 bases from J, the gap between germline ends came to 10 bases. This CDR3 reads CASSLEGQGYEQYF. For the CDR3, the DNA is TGCGCCAGCAGCTTGGAGGGCCAGGGCTACGAGCAGTACTTC.

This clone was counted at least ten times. CDR3: CASGVEGFRQYF. The CDR3 DNA is TGTGCCAGCGGTGTTGAGGGGTTCCGGCAGTACTTC. The chain links TRBV2 to TRBJ2-7; the D gene could be TRBD1 or TRBD2 (5 bases each). V was trimmed by 8 bases and J by 9 bases, leaving 17 bases between them. Germline loops: CDR1 SNHLY, CDR2 FYNNEI. The CDR3 runs to 12 residues.

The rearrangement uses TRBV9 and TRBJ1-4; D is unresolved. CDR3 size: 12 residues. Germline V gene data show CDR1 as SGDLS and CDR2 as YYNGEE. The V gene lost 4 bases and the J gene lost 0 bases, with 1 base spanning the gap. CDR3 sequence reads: CASSPTNEKLFF. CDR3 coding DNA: TGTGCCAGCAGCCCAACTAATGAAAAACTGTTTTTT. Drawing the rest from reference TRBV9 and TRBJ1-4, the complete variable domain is DSGVTQTPKHLITATGQRVTLRCSPRSGDLSVYWYQQSLDQGLQFLIQYYNGEERAKGNILERFSAQQFPDLHSELNLSSLELGDSALYFCASSPTNEKLFFGSGTQLSVL.

In DNA form, the CDR3 reads TGTGCCAGCGCCGACTCAATATACCAAGAGACCCAGTACTTC. Translated, it gives CASADSIYQETQYF. The rearrangement uses TRBV7-2 and TRBJ2-5; D not resolved. CDR3 length: 14 amino acids. Germline V gene lookup returns CDR1 SGHTA and CDR2 FQGNSA. V lost 8 bases to trimming and J lost 0 bases, with 13 bases between them.

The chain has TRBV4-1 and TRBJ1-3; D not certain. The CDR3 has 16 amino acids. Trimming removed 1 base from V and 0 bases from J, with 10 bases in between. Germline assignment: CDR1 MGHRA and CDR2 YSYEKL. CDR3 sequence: CASSQVFGYSGNTIYF. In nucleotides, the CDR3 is TGCGCCAGCAGCCAAGTATTCGGATACTCTGGAAACACCATATATTTT.

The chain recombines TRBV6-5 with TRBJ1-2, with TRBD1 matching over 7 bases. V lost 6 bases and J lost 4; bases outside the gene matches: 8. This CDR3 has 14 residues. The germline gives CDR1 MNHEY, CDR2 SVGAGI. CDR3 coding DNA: TGTGCCAGCAGCCAGGGGGACACTAGCTATGGCTACACCTTC. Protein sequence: CASSQGDTSYGYTF.

CDR3 sequence (DNA): TGTGCCAGTAGTATAGTCGGCGTACAGGGATACATTCAGTACTTC. It codes for CASSIVGVQGYIQYF. The chain carries TRBV19 and TRBJ2-4; D perhaps matches TRBD1 (6 bases). Deletions cut 1 base from V and 8 bases from J, with 15 bases between. The CDR3 length is 15 residues. Per the germline V gene, CDR1 is LNHDA and CDR2 is SQIVND (reference sequence).

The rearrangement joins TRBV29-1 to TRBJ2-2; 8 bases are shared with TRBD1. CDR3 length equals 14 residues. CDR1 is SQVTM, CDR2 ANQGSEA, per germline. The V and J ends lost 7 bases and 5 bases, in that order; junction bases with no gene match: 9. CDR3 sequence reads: CSARTRGQTGELFF. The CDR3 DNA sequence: TGCAGCGCCCGGACCAGGGGGCAAACCGGGGAGCTGTTTTTT.

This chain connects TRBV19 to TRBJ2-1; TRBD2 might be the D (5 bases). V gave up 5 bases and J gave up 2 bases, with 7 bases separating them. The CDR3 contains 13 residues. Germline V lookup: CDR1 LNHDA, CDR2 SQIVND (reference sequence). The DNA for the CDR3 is TGTGCCAGTAGTGTCGGGGCCTACAATGAGCAGTTCTTC. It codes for CASSVGAYNEQFF. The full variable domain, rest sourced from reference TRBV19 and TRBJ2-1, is DGGITQSPKYLFRKEGQNVTLSCEQNLNHDAMYWYRQDPGQGLRLIYYSQIVNDFQKGDIAEGYSVSREKKESFPLTVTSAQKNPTAFYLCASSVGAYNEQFFGPGTRLTVL.